The 24 T cell receptor beta chains below come from one sample, sequenced in a study of Graves' ophthalmopathy and Graves' hyperthyroidism. TCR beta CDR3 regions were amplified from RNA transcripts. First-round RT-PCR relied on HTBI primers, and a second-round multiplex PCR came next. TCRdb used MiXCR to reprocess the multiplex PCR reads, holding one entry per CDR3 protein. This table holds a few hundred thousand distinct CDR3 sequences, about 40% found once. Material for sequencing was peripheral blood or thyroid tissue (not recorded which). The source is an adult man with Graves' hyperthyroidism.

This clonotype was seen a handful of times. The chain carries TRBV27 and TRBJ1-6, with 8 bases identical to TRBD1. From germline, CDR1 is MNHEY and CDR2 SMNVEV (reference sequence). This CDR3 comprises 15 residues. The trim removed 1 base at V and 9 bases at J, leaving 5 bases unmatched. CDR3 in amino acids: CASSLLPGTGSPLHF. The DNA of the CDR3 is TGTGCCAGCAGTTTATTGCCCGGGACAGGTTCACCCCTCCACTTT.

The genes are TRBV2 and TRBJ1-2; possibly TRBD1 for D (5 bases). Germline-derived CDR1 and CDR2 are SNHLY and FYNNEI. With 8 bases removed from V and 2 bases from J, the gap between germline ends came to 30 bases. CDR3 length equals 19 residues. As DNA, the CDR3 is TGTGCCAGCTCACCACCTAGTCACATCAGGGTGACCCAGAACTATGGCTACACCTTC. Translating gives CASSPPSHIRVTQNYGYTF.

CDR3 loop: CSRQGPNYGYTF. For the CDR3, the DNA is TGCAGCCGACAGGGGCCAAACTATGGCTACACCTTC. The genes are TRBV29-1 and TRBJ1-2; 8 nucleotides line up with TRBD1. Germline V CDR1 and CDR2: SQVTM, ANQGSEA. The length of the CDR3 is 12 residues. Trimming took 8 bases from V and 2 from J; bases not matched to a gene: 4.

As to this clonotype: A much more abundant neighbour one base away suggests this may be a read error. This chain joins TRBV11-3 and TRBJ2-7, with D possibly called TRBD1 or TRBD2 (5 bases each). CDR1 and CDR2 (germline): SGHNT, YENEEA. Between the trimmed V and J ends, which lost 6 bases and 2 bases, there was a span of 11 bases. The length of the CDR3 is 13 residues. CDR3 bases: TGTGCCAGCAGAGACAGCGGCACCTACGAGCAGTACTTC. It codes for CASRDSGTYEQYF.

This clonotype was picked up many times. This chain connects TRBV7-9 to TRBJ1-1; tentatively, D is TRBD1 (5 bases). The CDR3 contains 15 residues. The V end lost 5 bases, the J end lost 4 bases, and 17 bases lay between the germline ends. Per the germline V gene, CDR1 is SEHNR and CDR2 is FQNEAQ (reference sequence). The CDR3 sequence: CASSEGVVSGTEAFF. In DNA, the CDR3 is TGTGCCAGCAGCGAAGGGGTAGTTTCGGGCACTGAAGCTTTCTTT.

Many counts were recorded for this clonotype. The chain has TRBV19 and TRBJ2-7; possibly TRBD1 for D (6 bases). Deletions cut 5 bases from V and 2 bases from J, with 16 bases between. Germline V CDR1 and CDR2: LNHDA, SQIVND (reference sequence). The CDR3 loop spans 15 amino acids. CDR3 amino acids: CASSPSGHLTYEQYF. For the CDR3, the DNA is TGTGCCAGTAGTCCCTCGGGACACCTCACCTACGAGCAGTACTTC.

This chain joins TRBV20-1 and TRBJ2-5, with 7 bases matching TRBD1. Germline V CDR1 and CDR2: DFQATT, SNEGSKA (reference sequence). CDR3 length: 16 residues. The V and J ends lost 1 base and 1 base, in that order; junction bases with no gene match: 9. Here the CDR3 DNA reads TGCAGTGCTAGAGTAAAACTCGGGACAGCCCAAGAGACCCAGTACTTC. Its protein is CSARVKLGTAQETQYF.

In this sample, this clonotype turned up many times. This chain connects TRBV19 to TRBJ2-5; D is perhaps TRBD1 (5 bases). The V gene lost 3 bases and the J gene lost 2 bases, with 10 bases spanning the gap. The CDR3 covers 14 residues. Germline loops: CDR1 LNHDA, CDR2 SQIVND (reference sequence). CDR3 nucleotide sequence: TGTGCCAGTAGTATTGGCGCAGGGCAAGAGACCCAGTACTTC. It specifies CASSIGAGQETQYF.

This clonotype was recorded at least ten times. This sequence joins TRBV5-8 and TRBJ2-7; perhaps TRBD1 as D (6 bases). Germline V gene sequence: CDR1 SGHTS, CDR2 YDEGEE. Trimming took off 4 bases at V and 2 bases at J, with 13 bases between the two ends. The CDR3 covers 14 residues. The CDR3 coding sequence is TGTGCCAGCAGCGCGCCGGACAGACCCTACGAGCAGTACTTC. Protein sequence: CASSAPDRPYEQYF. Drawing the rest from reference TRBV5-8 and TRBJ2-7, the complete variable domain is EAGVTQSPTHLIKTRGQQATLRCSPISGHTSVYWYQQALGLGLQFLLWYDEGEERNRGNFPPRFSGRQFPNYSSELNVNALELEDSALYLCASSAPDRPYEQYFGPGTRLTVT.

The chain couples TRBV7-6 to TRBJ2-7, with 7 bases that match TRBD2. V was clipped by 4 bases and J by 4 bases; unmatched bases: 10. The CDR3 loop spans 15 amino acids. The germline V gene has CDR1 SGHVS and CDR2 FNYEAQ. The CDR3 DNA follows: TGTGCCAGCAGCTCCCAAGCGGGGCTGGGGTACGAGCAGTACTTC. It specifies CASSSQAGLGYEQYF.

This clonotype has only a few counts. The chain combines TRBV20-1 with TRBJ1-4; the D is unclear. The ends were cut back, 2 bases at V and 6 bases at J, with 10 bases in the middle. CDR3 size: 13 residues. Germline loops: CDR1 DFQATT, CDR2 SNEGSKA (reference sequence). CDR3 DNA sequence: TGCAGTGCTAGATTTCGCGGTGATGAAAAACTGTTTTTT. This sequence encodes CSARFRGDEKLFF.

This clonotype was found a few times. The chain is built from TRBV7-9 and TRBJ2-2; D is undetermined. The V gene's germline CDR1 is SEHNR and CDR2 FQNEAQ (reference sequence). The germline V and J ends were trimmed by 9 bases and 8 bases, with 10 bases remaining between them. The CDR3 has 11 amino acids. The CDR3 region has the DNA TGTGCCAGTATAAAGTCGGGGGAGCTGTTTTTT. Amino acids: CASIKSGELFF.

V usage is TRBV29-1 and J usage is TRBJ2-5, with D possibly TRBD2 on 6 matching bases. In germline, CDR1 is SQVTM, CDR2 ANQGSEA. CDR3 length: 12 residues. The germline V and J ends were trimmed by 8 bases and 4 bases, with 14 bases remaining between them. The CDR3 sequence: CSTHGSAETQYF. The CDR3 region has the DNA TGCAGCACCCACGGGAGTGCAGAGACCCAGTACTTC. Complete variable domain (other parts from reference TRBV29-1 and TRBJ2-5): SAVISQKPSRDICQRGTSLTIQCQVDSQVTMMFWYRQQPGQSLTLIATANQGSEATYESGFVIDKFPISRPNLTFSTLTVSNMSPEDSSIYLCSTHGSAETQYFGPGTRLLVL.

This clonotype has a count of ten or more. The chain is built from TRBV5-6 and TRBJ2-6, with D tentatively TRBD1 (5 bases). This CDR3 spans 15 amino acids. V dropped 7 bases and J dropped 2 bases, with 13 bases sitting between them. Germline V gives CDR1 SGHDT, CDR2 YYEEEE. The CDR3 bases are TGTGCCAGCGGGCAGGGTCTAGCTGGGGCCAACGTCCTGACTTTC. Translation gives CASGQGLAGANVLTF.

The count of this clonotype is one. The chain is built from TRBV2 and TRBJ1-1, with 9 nucleotides matching TRBD1. CDR3 length equals 18 residues. Germline lookup yields CDR1 SNHLY and CDR2 FYNNEI. V trimming: 4 bases; J trimming: 0 bases; junction bases outside the gene matches: 12. The CDR3 here is CASSGETGTGRMNTEAFF. CDR3 bases: TGTGCCAGCAGTGGGGAGACCGGGACAGGGAGAATGAACACTGAAGCTTTCTTT.

The chain joins TRBV28 to TRBJ1-2, with TRBD1 matching over 10 bases. The CDR3 runs to 14 residues. Germline assignment: CDR1 MDHEN and CDR2 SYDVKM. The junction had 7 bases not matched to a gene; V was cut back by 6 bases and J by 6 bases. The DNA of the CDR3 is TGTGCCAGCAGCCCGGCGGGACAGGGGAATGGCTACACCTTC. As protein: CASSPAGQGNGYTF.

This clonotype was recorded many times. This chain uses TRBV2 with TRBJ1-5; D unclear. The CDR3 spans 14 residues. The germline CDR1 and CDR2 sequences are SNHLY and FYNNEI. V lost 2 bases and J lost 0, with 5 bases in between. CDR3 DNA sequence: TGTGCCAGCAGTGAACAGGTTAGCAATCAGCCCCAGCATTTT. It is translated as CASSEQVSNQPQHF. Together with reference TRBV2 and TRBJ1-5, the CDR3 gives the full variable domain: EPEVTQTPSHQVTQMGQEVILRCVPISNHLYFYWYRQILGQKVEFLVSFYNNEISEKSEIFDDQFSVERPDGSNFTLKIRSTKLEDSAMYFCASSEQVSNQPQHFGDGTRLSIL.

This clonotype was detected many times. The chain recombines TRBV2 with TRBJ1-5; a weak D match, TRBD1 (6 bases). The CDR3 is 16 residues long. V lost 6 bases, J lost 3 bases, and 18 bases lay in between. Germline V gives CDR1 SNHLY, CDR2 FYNNEI. The CDR3 DNA is TGTGCCAGCAGGGACAGAGGATGGAATGACAATCAGCCCCAGCATTTT. As protein: CASRDRGWNDNQPQHF. The full variable domain, its missing parts supplied by reference TRBV2 and TRBJ1-5, is EPEVTQTPSHQVTQMGQEVILRCVPISNHLYFYWYRQILGQKVEFLVSFYNNEISEKSEIFDDQFSVERPDGSNFTLKIRSTKLEDSAMYFCASRDRGWNDNQPQHFGDGTRLSIL.

Many counts were recorded for this clonotype. The chain has TRBV29-1 and TRBJ1-2, with D maybe TRBD1 (6 bases). Per germline, CDR1 SQVTM and CDR2 ANQGSEA. The CDR3 is 14 residues long. V was shortened by 1 base and J by 4 bases, with 13 bases between the two germline ends. The CDR3 coding sequence is TGCAGCGTTGAAGTTTCGGACAGCTCCTATGGCTACACCTTC. Encoded protein: CSVEVSDSSYGYTF. The full variable domain, rest sourced from reference TRBV29-1 and TRBJ1-2, is SAVISQKPSRDICQRGTSLTIQCQVDSQVTMMFWYRQQPGQSLTLIATANQGSEATYESGFVIDKFPISRPNLTFSTLTVSNMSPEDSSIYLCSVEVSDSSYGYTFGSGTRLTVV.

The CDR3 loop reads CAISDPGQTHSYEQYF. DNA of the CDR3: TGTGCCATCAGTGACCCCGGGCAAACCCACTCCTACGAGCAGTACTTC. The V gene is TRBV10-3, the J gene TRBJ2-7; D is undetermined. The CDR3 runs 16 residues. The germline V and J ends were trimmed by 3 bases and 0 bases, with 15 bases remaining between them. Germline V gene lookup returns CDR1 ENHRY and CDR2 SYGVKD.

J is TRBJ1-5 and V is TRBV7-2, with 8 bases aligning to TRBD1. Unmatched junction bases numbered 9, after V lost 0 bases and J lost 14 bases. The germline gives CDR1 SGHTA, CDR2 FQGNSA. CDR3 length equals 14 residues. CDR3 loop: CASSLAGGQGNEHF. The CDR3 nucleotides read TGTGCCAGCAGCTTAGCGGGAGGACAGGGCAACGAGCATTTT.

This clonotype showed up many times. The chain uses TRBV28 and TRBJ1-2, with D possibly matching TRBD1 (5 bases). Germline CDR1 and CDR2: MDHEN and SYDVKM. The CDR3 runs to 12 residues. V was pared by 7 bases and J by 7 bases, with 13 bases between. The DNA for the CDR3 is TGTGCCAGCATCAACAGGTGGGCTGGCTACACCTTC. Its translation is CASINRWAGYTF.

This clonotype appeared a single time. Sequence at one end of the junction differs from germline and may be a read error. This chain joins TRBV7-9 and TRBJ2-7; TRBD2 is a possible D gene (6 bases). CDR1 and CDR2 from the germline V gene are SEHNR and FQNEAQ (reference sequence). The CDR3 extends over 14 amino acids. This chain's CDR3 is CASSLIGSAYEQYF. In nucleotides, the CDR3 is TGCGCCAGCAGCTTGATCGGGAGCGCCTACGAGCAGTACTTC.

This clonotype was picked up a small number of times. V gene TRBV24-1 combines with J gene TRBJ2-2; the match to TRBD2 covers 14 bases. CDR1 is KGHDR and CDR2 is SFDVKD in the germline V gene. The CDR3 extends over 16 amino acids. V shed 5 bases and J 4 bases; nucleotides not matched to a gene: 2. CDR3 residues: CATSGGTSGSTGELFF. The CDR3 nucleotides read TGTGCCACCAGTGGTGGGACTAGCGGGAGCACCGGGGAGCTGTTTTTT.